This T cell receptor (beta chain) is from a study of T cells after yellow fever vaccination. General study results and limits: A small proportion of clonotypes was detected in both the CD4 and CD8 compartments.

TCRdb processed the 5' RACE reads anew with MiXCR; each CDR3 protein has one entry. The table has roughly 320,000 distinct CDR3 sequences, around 10% seen once. The germline gives CDR1 SGHTA, CDR2 FQGNSA. Trimming shortened V by 1 base and J by 4 bases, and 10 bases separated the two germline ends. The CDR3 totals 14 residues. This clonotype has a handful of counts. Its antigen is not known. This receptor was identified in a man between 18 and 29 years old who received the YFV17D yellow fever vaccine. The sample in question was CD4+ T cells sorted from PBMCs, obtained 45 days after the yellow fever booster vaccination. The rearrangement uses TRBV7-2 and TRBJ1-1; D gene unclear. The CDR3 reads CASSLEGSSTEAFF. For the CDR3, the DNA is TGTGCCAGCAGCTTAGAGGGATCCAGCACTGAAGCTTTCTTT.